This T cell receptor (beta chain) originates from a study of CD8+CD57+ T cells in acquired aplastic anemia. Study information: CD4+ and CD8+ cells, once sorted, gave DNA averaging 3.2 ug. Reads per healthy sample averaged around 10 million (CD4+) and 11.0 million (CD8+).

The germline CDR1 and CDR2 sequences are SGHTA and FQGNSA. The length of the CDR3 is 16 residues. This clonotype was counted once. One end of the junction fails to match germline, which may point to a read error. For CDR3 and TCR beta VDJ profiling, genomic DNA was the template used. TCRdb called the reads again in MiXCR, with one record for every CDR3 protein. Among approximately 200,000 distinct CDR3 sequences listed, over 60% were seen once. The receptor was isolated from a human donor in good health. The V and J genes are TRBV7-2 and TRBJ2-7; TRBD1 matches at 7 bases. Input material: sorted CD4+, CD8+, or CD8+CD57+ T cells (not recorded which) from PBMCs. The CDR3 protein is CASSLVGGRGSYEQYF. CDR3 coding DNA: TGCGCCAGCAGCTTGGTAGGGGGCCGAGGGTCCTACGAGCAGTACTTC.